This entry lists 23 T cell receptor beta chains sequenced from one sample in a study of shared clonotypes between healthy human individuals. Using immunoSEQ multiplex PCR, the repertoire was profiled, and TCRdb retains in-frame clones only, with some absent. The top ten clones hold approximately 0.13% of a sample with approximately 2.4 million clones, approximately 96% of them seen once. The source material was naive CD4+ T cells sorted from blood. The subset here: CD45RA+ positively selected. These receptors all come from a man aged 18 to 30 in good health.

The table lists this clone with a count of one. The rearrangement links TRBV5-1 to TRBJ2-5; TRBD2 aligns across 8 bases. The V segment lost 4 bases and the J segment 2 bases; nucleotides outside the gene matches: 7. The germline CDR1 and CDR2 sequences are SGHRS and YFSETQ. The CDR3 totals 15 residues. Written as DNA, the CDR3 is TGCGCCAGCAGCCCAGGACTAGCCCGACAAGAGACCCAGTACTTC. Translating gives CASSPGLARQETQYF.

This chain uses TRBV5-4 with TRBJ1-4; 7 bases fit TRBD1. The germline gives CDR1 SGHNT, CDR2 YYREEE (reference sequence). CDR3 length: 14 amino acids. The V and J ends lost 4 bases and 3 bases, in that order; junction bases with no gene match: 3. The CDR3 region has the DNA TGTGCCAGCAGCGCCGGGACAGCTAATGAAAAACTGTTTTTT. Protein sequence: CASSAGTANEKLFF.

This chain links TRBV15 with TRBJ2-7, with TRBD1 as a possible D gene (5 bases). This CDR3 contains 11 residues. V lost 3 bases and J lost 12, with 12 bases in between. Germline V lookup: CDR1 LNHNV, CDR2 YYDKDF (reference sequence). CDR3 nucleotide sequence: TGTGCCACCAGCAGGGACAAGACAAGGTACTTC. Its protein is CATSRDKTRYF.

This clone was detected only once. Its ends do not fully match the called genes, so a read error is possible. Different DNA sequences within this sample yield the same CDR3. The chain is built from TRBV7-7 and TRBJ2-1; 9 nucleotides line up with TRBD1. From germline, CDR1 is SSHAT and CDR2 FNYEAQ (reference sequence). The CDR3 runs 13 residues. CDR3 residues: CASSLDRGNEQFF. Here the CDR3 DNA reads TGTGCTAGCAGCTTGGACAGGGGAAATGAGCAGTTCTTC. Filled out from reference TRBV7-7 and TRBJ2-1, the complete variable domain reads GAGVSQSPRYKVTKRGQDVTLRCDPISSHATLYWYQQALGQGPEFLTYFNYEAQPDKSGLPSDRFSAERPEGSISTLTIQRTEQRDSAMYRCASSLDRGNEQFFGPGTRLTVL.

The rearrangement joins TRBV7-3 to TRBJ2-1; possibly TRBD2 for D (5 bases). Germline lookup yields CDR1 SGHTA and CDR2 FQGTGA. This CDR3 contains 16 residues. Trimming pared 3 bases from V and 10 bases from J, leaving 22 bases between. CDR3 amino acids: CASSLEETPLGGEQFF. Written as DNA, the CDR3 is TGTGCCAGCAGCTTGGAGGAGACTCCTCTTGGAGGAGAGCAGTTCTTC.

In this sample, this clone turned up once. The chain uses TRBV15 and TRBJ2-5; D remains ambiguous. The length of the CDR3 is 14 residues. Looked up from germline, CDR1 is LNHNV and CDR2 is YYDKDF (reference sequence). The V end was cut by 0 bases, the J end by 3 bases, with 8 bases between. The CDR3 is CATSRDRLEETQYF. CDR3 DNA sequence: TGTGCCACCAGCAGAGATCGCCTGGAAGAGACCCAGTACTTC.

This rearrangement joins TRBV7-9 to TRBJ2-2; TRBD2 is a possible D gene (5 bases). The CDR3 covers 13 residues. In germline, CDR1 is SEHNR, CDR2 FQNEAQ (reference sequence). V was clipped by 6 bases and J by 5 bases, with 10 bases between them. The CDR3: CASRRDGTGELFF. DNA for the CDR3: TGTGCCAGCAGGAGGGATGGGACCGGGGAGCTGTTTTTT.

The genes are TRBV30 and TRBJ1-2; no firm D call. The germline gives CDR1 GTSNPN, CDR2 SVGIG (reference sequence). CDR3 length: 17 residues. Between the trimmed V and J ends, which lost 0 bases and 3 bases, there was a span of 20 bases. CDR3 residues: CAWSVGWLSGKDYGYTF. In DNA form, the CDR3 reads TGTGCCTGGAGTGTGGGATGGTTGTCGGGGAAGGACTATGGCTACACCTTC.

This chain connects TRBV6-6 to TRBJ1-1, with 7 bases fitting TRBD1. Germline trimming cut 6 bases from V and 3 bases from J; bases unmatched to any gene: 1. The CDR3 length is 12 residues. CDR1 and CDR2 (germline): MNHNY, SVGAGI (reference sequence). The CDR3 region is CASRDRDTEAFF. In DNA, the CDR3 is TGTGCCAGCAGAGACAGGGACACTGAAGCTTTCTTT.

In its sample, this clone was seen once. The genes are TRBV2 and TRBJ1-2; D gene unclear. CDR3 size: 14 residues. V was trimmed by 2 bases and J by 2 bases, leaving 9 bases between them. From germline, CDR1 is SNHLY and CDR2 FYNNEI. CDR3 DNA sequence: TGTGCCAGCAGTGAAAGGGCCAGAAACTATGGCTACACCTTC. Its protein product is CASSERARNYGYTF.

V gene TRBV28 combines with J gene TRBJ2-3; 13 bases fit TRBD2. The V gene's germline CDR1 is MDHEN and CDR2 SYDVKM. This CDR3 comprises 15 residues. After removal of 8 bases from V and 8 bases from J, the junction contained 10 bases not matched to a gene. This chain's CDR3 is CASWEGLAGVGTQYF. The DNA for the CDR3 is TGTGCCAGCTGGGAAGGACTAGCGGGGGTTGGTACGCAGTATTTT.

This rearrangement joins TRBV5-1 to TRBJ2-7; D may be TRBD2 (6 bases). V was cut by 5 bases and J by 2 bases, with 14 bases left in between. The CDR3 is made up of 14 amino acids. CDR1 and CDR2 (germline): SGHRS, YFSETQ. The CDR3, as DNA: TGCGCCAGCAGAAGGGACTCAACACCCTACGAGCAGTACTTC. Its protein is CASRRDSTPYEQYF.

DNA for the CDR3: TGCGCCAGCAGCCCCACTAGCGGGGGGACCTACGAGCAGTACTTC. It translates to CASSPTSGGTYEQYF. This chain joins TRBV5-1 and TRBJ2-7, with TRBD2 matching 12 bases. CDR1 and CDR2 (germline): SGHRS, YFSETQ. The CDR3 loop spans 15 amino acids. V gave up 4 bases and J gave up 2 bases; unmatched junction bases: 4.

To note about this clone: Other nucleotide sequences from this sample produce the same CDR3. The chain carries TRBV9 and TRBJ2-5; tentatively, D is TRBD2 (6 bases). Between the trimmed V and J ends, which lost 4 bases and 5 bases, there was a span of 15 bases. CDR3 length: 14 amino acids. In germline, CDR1 is SGDLS, CDR2 YYNGEE. The CDR3 DNA is TGTGCCAGCAGCCGGGACGGAGGAGGGGAGACCCAGTACTTC. Its translation is CASSRDGGGETQYF.

V is TRBV6-5 and J is TRBJ1-3, with 8 bases lining up with TRBD1. V was pared by 6 bases and J by 2 bases, with 6 bases of the junction left unmatched. This CDR3 spans 15 amino acids. The V gene's germline CDR1 is MNHEY and CDR2 SVGAGI. This chain's CDR3 is CASSPGQGAGNTIYF. DNA of the CDR3: TGTGCCAGCAGCCCAGGACAGGGAGCTGGAAACACCATATATTTT.

V usage is TRBV25-1 and J usage is TRBJ2-1; 7 positions agree with TRBD2. Germline V gene sequence: CDR1 MGHDK, CDR2 SYGVNS. Unmatched junction bases numbered 11, after V lost 3 bases and J lost 0 bases. This CDR3 spans 18 amino acids. The CDR3 here is CASSDPPTSPISYNEQFF. DNA for the CDR3: TGTGCCAGCAGTGACCCTCCGACTAGCCCAATCTCCTACAATGAGCAGTTCTTC. Filled out from reference TRBV25-1 and TRBJ2-1, the complete variable domain reads EADIYQTPRYLVIGTGKKITLECSQTMGHDKMYWYQQDPGMELHLIHYSYGVNSTEKGDLSSESTVSRIRTEHFPLTLESARPSHTSQYLCASSDPPTSPISYNEQFFGPGTRLTVL.

CDR3 in amino acids: CSVEWGAGYNEQFF. The CDR3 DNA sequence: TGCAGCGTTGAGTGGGGGGCGGGGTACAATGAGCAGTTCTTC. The rearrangement uses TRBV29-1 and TRBJ2-1, with D perhaps matching TRBD1 or TRBD2 (6 bases each). Trimming stripped 3 bases from V and 4 bases from J, with 13 bases between. This CDR3 region has 14 residues. Germline lookup yields CDR1 SQVTM and CDR2 ANQGSEA.

The V gene is TRBV20-1, the J gene TRBJ2-7, with unresolved D. V gave up 5 bases and J gave up 3 bases, with 5 bases separating them. The V gene's germline CDR1 is DFQATT and CDR2 SNEGSKA (reference sequence). The CDR3 runs 10 residues. The CDR3 nucleotides are TGCAGTGCTCTGCTCTACGAGCAGTACTTC. It codes for CSALLYEQYF.

The chain combines TRBV5-1 with TRBJ2-2; 9 nucleotides match TRBD2. Germline assignment: CDR1 SGHRS and CDR2 YFSETQ. Trimming at V came to 4 bases and at J to 7 bases, leaving 8 bases not matched to a gene. The CDR3 length is 15 residues. CDR3 loop: CASSPGTSRIGELFF. The CDR3 nucleotides are TGCGCCAGCAGCCCCGGGACTAGCAGGATCGGGGAGCTGTTTTTT.

Notes on this clone: This same CDR3 is encoded by further DNA sequences in the sample. The chain is built from TRBV9 and TRBJ2-7, with 11 bases lining up with TRBD1. CDR3 length: 15 residues. Unmatched junction bases numbered 5, after V lost 2 bases and J lost 4 bases. Germline V gives CDR1 SGDLS, CDR2 YYNGEE. The DNA of the CDR3 is TGTGCCAGCAGCGTCGGGACAGGGGGTAGATACGAGCAGTACTTC. Its protein product is CASSVGTGGRYEQYF.

The chain carries TRBV7-9 and TRBJ2-3, with a weak D call TRBD2 (6 bases). Germline lookup yields CDR1 SEHNR and CDR2 FQNEAQ (reference sequence). The ends were cut back, 5 bases at V and 11 bases at J, with 14 bases in the middle. The CDR3 length is 12 residues. CDR3 bases: TGTGCCAGCAGCGTCGGGACTCCGGGGCAGTATTTT. Protein: CASSVGTPGQYF.

Points on this clone: The same CDR3 arises from other DNA sequences in this sample as well. The chain couples TRBV14 to TRBJ1-2; D not resolved. This CDR3 region has 13 residues. Trimming pared 1 base from V and 2 bases from J, leaving 5 bases between. Germline V gives CDR1 SGHDN, CDR2 FVKESK. The CDR3: CASSQGGNYGYTF. The DNA of the CDR3 is TGTGCCAGCAGCCAAGGGGGAAACTATGGCTACACCTTC.

This chain links TRBV6-1 with TRBJ2-7, with D maybe TRBD1 (5 bases). V lost 6 bases to trimming and J lost 3 bases, with 6 bases between them. CDR3 length equals 11 residues. CDR1 is MNHNS and CDR2 is SASEGT in the germline V gene. Written as DNA, the CDR3 is TGTGCCAGCAGGGACAACTACGAGCAGTACTTC. It encodes CASRDNYEQYF.